The 9 T cell receptor beta chains listed next were all sequenced from one sample in a study of CD8 T cells in ankylosing spondylitis. Findings and limits, study-wide: Blood from ankylosing spondylitis patients appeared to carry a characteristic roughly eight-variant TCR beta motif.

No cognate antigen is known for these TCRs. TCRdb fed the 5' RACE reads into MiXCR, producing one record per CDR3 protein. The data contain more than 400,000 distinct CDR3 sequences, 5.3% of them singletons. Sample: blood, either unsorted or a sorted T cell fraction (not recorded which). All receptors come from a male donor with ankylosing spondylitis.

This chain connects TRBV5-5 to TRBJ1-5; D might be TRBD1 (5 bases). Germline CDR1 SGHKS, CDR2 YYEKEE (reference sequence). V shed 5 bases and J shed 6 bases, with 12 bases lying between them. CDR3 length: 13 amino acids. The DNA for the CDR3 is TGTGCCAGCAGAGCGGAGGGGTCTCAGCCCCAGCATTTT. As protein: CASRAEGSQPQHF.

This clonotype was detected ten times or more. At one end the junction does not follow the germline gene, possibly because of a read error. The chain links TRBV20-1 to TRBJ2-2; TRBD2 agrees at 15 bases. CDR1 and CDR2 from the germline V gene are DFQATT and SNEGSKA (reference sequence). The CDR3 has 17 residues. The CDR3 reads CSFPGTSGRRRAGELFF. The CDR3 DNA follows: TGTAGTTTCCCGGGGACTAGCGGGAGGAGACGAGCAGGGGAGCTGTTTTTT.

The table lists this clonotype with many counts. The chain employs TRBV5-5 and TRBJ1-2; 7 bases agree with TRBD1. Germline V CDR1 and CDR2: SGHKS, YYEKEE (reference sequence). Trimming cost V 6 bases and J 10 bases; bases outside gene matches: 15. This CDR3 spans 14 amino acids. DNA for the CDR3: TGTGCCAGCAACCCGACAGGACCAACAGGGGTCTACACCTTC. As protein: CASNPTGPTGVYTF.

This clonotype was counted ten times or more. The chain combines TRBV7-9 with TRBJ1-4; D may be TRBD1 (5 bases). Germline CDR1 SEHNR, CDR2 FQNEAQ (reference sequence). Trimming took off 10 bases at V and 5 bases at J, with 14 bases between the two ends. CDR3 length: 13 amino acids. DNA for the CDR3: TGTGCCACCCCCGGGACGGAGAATGAAAAACTGTTTTTT. This encodes CATPGTENEKLFF.

This clonotype was counted many times. The J gene is TRBJ2-5, the V gene TRBV29-1; maybe TRBD2 (6 bases). Germline V lookup: CDR1 SQVTM, CDR2 ANQGSEA. This CDR3 comprises 13 residues. V shed 4 bases and J shed 4 bases, with 13 bases lying between them. This CDR3 is CSVARLARETQYF. The CDR3 DNA reads as TGCAGCGTTGCTCGTCTAGCGAGAGAGACCCAGTACTTC.

This clonotype was found many times. J is TRBJ1-3 and V is TRBV12-3 or TRBV12-4; D is ambiguous. V lost 2 bases, J lost 4 bases, and 6 bases lay in between. The CDR3 runs 13 residues. The CDR3 coding sequence is TGTGCCAGCAGTTTATTGGACGGAAACACCATATATTTT. The encoded protein is CASSLLDGNTIYF.

This clonotype was observed a handful of times. The V call is TRBV20-1, the J call TRBJ2-7; no firm D call. The CDR3 covers 12 residues. Looked up from germline, CDR1 is DFQATT and CDR2 is SNEGSKA (reference sequence). V shed 5 bases and J shed 4 bases, with 12 bases lying between them. CDR3 amino acids: CSAVRIAYEQYF. The CDR3 nucleotides read TGCAGTGCTGTGAGGATAGCTTACGAGCAGTACTTC.

This clonotype occurred once. The genes are TRBV6-2 or TRBV6-3 and TRBJ2-3; possible D gene TRBD1, 6 bases. Looked up from germline, CDR1 is MNHEY and CDR2 is SVGEGT. V lost 0 bases, J lost 0 bases, and 7 bases lay in between. CDR3 length equals 15 residues. Written as DNA, the CDR3 is TGTGCCAGCAGTTACTCGGGGGCTAGCACAGATACGCAGTATTTT. This translates into CASSYSGASTDTQYF.

The sample holds many counts of this clonotype. The CDR3: CASSFWGDYPRDTGELFF. The CDR3 DNA follows: TGCGCCAGCAGCTTCTGGGGGGACTATCCTCGGGACACCGGGGAGCTGTTTTTT. The V gene is TRBV5-1, the J gene TRBJ2-2; 7 bases are shared with TRBD2. The J segment lost 3 bases and the V segment lost 2 bases, leaving 13 bases of the junction unmatched. Germline loops: CDR1 SGHRS, CDR2 YFSETQ. The CDR3 totals 18 residues.